What follows are 23 T cell receptor beta chains derived from one specimen sequenced in a study of T cell repertoires in cytomegalovirus infection. The antigens of these receptors remain unknown. TCRdb re-analysed the reads in MiXCR, keeping a single row per CDR3 protein. Of about 85,000 distinct CDR3 sequences listed, around half are singletons. Source: CD8+ T cells from cultured PBMCs, taken from culture after CMV antigen stimulation. These receptors were taken from a human donor in good health (CMV status not recorded). Some clones in this sample may be carry-over from other donors' samples.

This rearrangement joins TRBV28 to TRBJ1-1; tentative D call: TRBD1 (6 bases). V gave up 8 bases and J gave up 0 bases, with 10 bases separating them. From germline, CDR1 is MDHEN and CDR2 SYDVKM. This CDR3 has 13 amino acids. The CDR3 region has the DNA TGTGCCAGCTATGACAGGCTGAACACTGAAGCTTTCTTT. Protein product: CASYDRLNTEAFF.

This sequence joins TRBV7-9 and TRBJ1-1, with no clear D. Germline V gene data show CDR1 as SEHNR and CDR2 as FQNEAQ (reference sequence). This CDR3 spans 18 amino acids. Trimming left V 0 bases short and J 1 base short, with 18 bases between. CDR3 DNA: TGTGCCAGCAGCTTAGCGGGCCAGGCAGTCCTGGGGAACACTGAAGCTTTCTTT. Residues: CASSLAGQAVLGNTEAFF.

The J gene is TRBJ2-5, the V gene TRBV7-9, with 8 nucleotides matching TRBD2. The length of the CDR3 is 15 residues. Trimming took 0 bases from V and 4 from J; bases not matched to a gene: 4. Germline assignment: CDR1 SEHNR and CDR2 FQNEAQ (reference sequence). CDR3 nucleotides: TGTGCCAGCAGCTTAGCCCGAGCGGGAGCAGAGACCCAGTACTTC. Its translation: CASSLARAGAETQYF.

The chain is built from TRBV5-4 and TRBJ2-7; no clear D. Germline V gene data show CDR1 as SGHNT and CDR2 as YYREEE (reference sequence). This CDR3 contains 12 residues. Trimming stripped 3 bases from V and 4 bases from J, with 8 bases between. In DNA, the CDR3 is TGTGCCAGCAGCTCTCTCCGGTACGAGCAGTACTTC. Amino acids: CASSSLRYEQYF. The full variable domain, its missing parts supplied by reference TRBV5-4 and TRBJ2-7, is ETGVTQSPTHLIKTRGQQVTLRCSSQSGHNTVSWYQQALGQGPQFIFQYYREEENGRGNFPPRFSGLQFPNYSSELNVNALELDDSALYLCASSSLRYEQYFGPGTRLTVT.

In this sample, this clonotype turned up a few times. Written as DNA, the CDR3 is TGTGCTAGTGGTTTGGTAAGTCCGAACAATCAGCCCCAGCATTTT. It specifies CASGLVSPNNQPQHF. The chain joins TRBV12-5 to TRBJ1-5; D gene ambiguous. In germline, CDR1 is LGHNT, CDR2 FRNRAP. V was trimmed by 0 bases and J by 3 bases, leaving 9 bases between them. This CDR3 region has 15 residues.

This clonotype turned up a few times. The chain recombines TRBV2 with TRBJ2-7; TRBD2 agrees at 8 bases. The CDR3 extends over 14 amino acids. Looked up from germline, CDR1 is SNHLY and CDR2 is FYNNEI. V was clipped by 4 bases and J by 0 bases; unmatched bases: 2. CDR3 in amino acids: CASSALAGSYEQYF. CDR3 nucleotide sequence: TGTGCCAGCAGTGCCCTAGCGGGCTCCTACGAGCAGTACTTC.

In its sample, this clonotype was seen a few times. V usage is TRBV4-1 and J usage is TRBJ2-6; 7 nucleotides line up with TRBD1. Trimming at V came to 0 bases and at J to 1 base, leaving 12 bases not matched to a gene. The germline V gene has CDR1 MGHRA and CDR2 YSYEKL. This CDR3 spans 20 amino acids. CDR3 residues: CASSQEFSGTDFSGANVLTF. In nucleotides, the CDR3 is TGCGCCAGCAGCCAAGAGTTCTCCGGGACAGATTTTTCTGGGGCCAACGTCCTGACTTTC.

This clonotype was counted once. The chain joins TRBV5-1 to TRBJ2-7; D is possibly TRBD1 or TRBD2 (6 bases each). This CDR3 has 17 residues. The V end was cut by 2 bases, the J end by 2 bases, with 20 bases between. Germline CDR1 is SGHRS and CDR2 is YFSETQ. The CDR3 loop reads CASSFSGAPTATYEQYF. The CDR3 DNA follows: TGCGCCAGCAGCTTCTCGGGGGCCCCGACGGCTACCTACGAGCAGTACTTC.

V usage is TRBV2 and J usage is TRBJ1-3; D not resolved. CDR3 length: 14 residues. V lost 9 bases, J lost 1 base, and 13 bases lay in between. Per the germline V gene, CDR1 is SNHLY and CDR2 is FYNNEI. CDR3 coding DNA: TGTGCCAGGGCTGAGTTTACTTCTGGAAACACCATATATTTT. It specifies CARAEFTSGNTIYF.

This clonotype was seen a handful of times. The chain couples TRBV27 to TRBJ2-1; 9 nucleotides agree with TRBD2. CDR3 size: 14 residues. V gave up 8 bases and J gave up 8 bases; unmatched junction bases: 10. From germline, CDR1 is MNHEY and CDR2 SMNVEV (reference sequence). The DNA of the CDR3 is TGTGCCAGCGGAGAAAGCGGGGGGTTTTATGAGCAGTTCTTC. Protein: CASGESGGFYEQFF.

This chain links TRBV4-1 with TRBJ2-1, with TRBD2 as a possible D gene (5 bases). The length of the CDR3 is 14 residues. Trimming left V 0 bases short and J 5 bases short, with 8 bases between. The V gene's germline CDR1 is MGHRA and CDR2 YSYEKL. CDR3 amino acids: CASSQDGLDNEQFF. DNA for the CDR3: TGCGCCAGCAGCCAAGATGGACTTGACAATGAGCAGTTCTTC.

Here the CDR3 DNA reads TGCAGCGTTGCGCAAGAGACCCAGTACTTC. Its translation is CSVAQETQYF. The chain joins TRBV29-1 to TRBJ2-5; no firm D call. This CDR3 contains 10 residues. Trimming cost V 4 bases and J 2 bases, with 2 bases left between them. Germline V lookup: CDR1 SQVTM, CDR2 ANQGSEA.

This clonotype has only one observation. The chain has TRBV6-1 and TRBJ2-1; TRBD2 matches 7 bases. Per germline, CDR1 MNHNS and CDR2 SASEGT. Trimming cost V 6 bases and J 3 bases; bases outside gene matches: 2. This CDR3 is 13 amino acids long. This CDR3 is CASSGTIYNEQFF. CDR3 DNA: TGTGCCAGCAGCGGGACTATCTACAATGAGCAGTTCTTC.

This clonotype came up a few times. The chain joins TRBV7-2 to TRBJ2-7; the D is unclear. Germline CDR1 reads SGHTA; CDR2 reads FQGNSA. V was clipped by 2 bases and J by 3 bases, with 11 bases between them. This CDR3 spans 14 amino acids. CDR3 in amino acids: CASSLTRRGYEQYF. CDR3 nucleotide sequence: TGTGCCAGCAGCTTAACGAGACGAGGCTACGAGCAGTACTTC.

The rearrangement links TRBV27 to TRBJ2-1, with D perhaps matching TRBD1 or TRBD2 (5 bases each). V dropped 6 bases and J dropped 1 base, with 10 bases sitting between them. There are 14 residues in the CDR3. Per germline, CDR1 MNHEY and CDR2 SMNVEV (reference sequence). The CDR3 DNA reads TGTGCCAGCAGGGGACGGAGTTCCTACAATGAGCAGTTCTTC. Translating it yields CASRGRSSYNEQFF.

The chain combines TRBV7-8 with TRBJ2-3; D may be TRBD1 or TRBD2 (7 bases each). In germline, CDR1 is SGHVS, CDR2 FQNEAQ. The length of the CDR3 is 16 residues. V was clipped by 5 bases and J by 10 bases, with 25 bases between them. The CDR3 loop reads CASSHMREGALQPQYF. The CDR3 DNA follows: TGTGCCAGCAGCCATATGAGGGAGGGGGCTCTCCAGCCGCAGTATTTT. Supplemented by reference TRBV7-8 and TRBJ2-3, the full variable domain reads GAGVSQSPRYKVAKRGQDVALRCDPISGHVSLFWYQQALGQGPEFLTYFQNEAQLDKSGLPSDRFFAERPEGSVSTLKIQRTQQEDSAVYLCASSHMREGALQPQYFGPGTRLTVL.

V is TRBV7-6 and J is TRBJ1-2; D may be TRBD1 (5 bases). Germline V gives CDR1 SGHVS, CDR2 FNYEAQ. The V end lost 0 bases, the J end lost 5 bases, and 13 bases lay between the germline ends. The CDR3 consists of 15 residues. The CDR3 DNA reads as TGTGCCAGCAGCTTAGCGGGGCCAGGCCCTTATGGCTACACCTTC. It encodes CASSLAGPGPYGYTF.

This clonotype was found once. V and J are TRBV12-3 or TRBV12-4 and TRBJ2-5; weak D call: TRBD2 (5 bases). V was trimmed by 3 bases and J by 1 base, leaving 6 bases between them. This CDR3 comprises 13 residues. Here the CDR3 DNA reads TGTGCCAGCAGTTTCGGACTCCAAGAGACCCAGTACTTC. This codes for CASSFGLQETQYF.

This clonotype was picked up many times. The chain links TRBV4-2 to TRBJ2-7; the match to TRBD1 covers 10 bases. The CDR3 is made up of 15 amino acids. J lost 1 base, V lost 0 bases, and 0 bases had no gene match. Looked up from germline, CDR1 is LGHNA and CDR2 is YNFKEQ. Here the CDR3 DNA reads TGTGCCAGCAGCCAAGAGGGACAGGGGTCCTACGAGCAGTACTTC. Translated, it gives CASSQEGQGSYEQYF.

At least ten counts were recorded for this clonotype. This chain joins TRBV7-6 and TRBJ2-5, with D tentatively TRBD1 or TRBD2 (5 bases each). Germline CDR1 SGHVS, CDR2 FNYEAQ. The CDR3 sequence is 13 residues long. V gave up 5 bases and J gave up 7 bases, with 14 bases separating them. The DNA for the CDR3 is TGTGCCAGCAGCCATTCAGGGAGCGGGACCCAGTACTTC. This sequence encodes CASSHSGSGTQYF. Based on the CDR3 plus reference TRBV7-6 and TRBJ2-5, the full variable domain is GAGVSQSPRYKVTKRGQDVALRCDPISGHVSLYWYRQALGQGPEFLTYFNYEAQQDKSGLPNDRFSAERPEGSISTLTIQRTEQRDSAMYRCASSHSGSGTQYFGPGTRLLVL.

This clonotype was seen at least ten times. This chain connects TRBV12-3 or TRBV12-4 to TRBJ1-5; D ambiguous. The CDR3 sequence is 13 residues long. The V end was cut by 2 bases, the J end by 4 bases, with 6 bases between. CDR3 in amino acids: CASSLFTNQPQHF. In DNA, the CDR3 is TGTGCCAGCAGTTTATTTACTAATCAGCCCCAGCATTTT.

The V and J genes are TRBV28 and TRBJ2-5, with 13 bases aligning to TRBD2. The CDR3 is made up of 19 amino acids. Looked up from germline, CDR1 is MDHEN and CDR2 is SYDVKM. The junction had 18 bases not matched to a gene; V was cut back by 6 bases and J by 5 bases. CDR3 in amino acids: CASREPGLAGMMGTETQYF. Written as DNA, the CDR3 is TGTGCCAGCAGGGAACCGGGACTAGCGGGAATGATGGGTACGGAGACCCAGTACTTC.

The genes are TRBV5-1 and TRBJ2-3; no reliable D call. V was shortened by 0 bases and J by 3 bases, with 8 bases between the two germline ends. Germline CDR1 and CDR2: SGHRS and YFSETQ. This CDR3 region has 14 residues. In nucleotides, the CDR3 is TGCGCCAGCAGCTTGGAGCAGAGGACAGATACGCAGTATTTT. It yields the protein CASSLEQRTDTQYF.